The 3 T cell receptor beta chains listed next were all sequenced from one sample in a study of T cell responses to AZD1222 COVID-19 vaccine. The method was immunoSEQ multiplex PCR; TCRdb's version includes in-frame clones alone and lacks a portion of them. The sample consists of some 130,000 clones, roughly 90% of them appearing once. Specimen: peripheral blood, collected on day 0 of AZD1222 vaccination. These receptors originate from an adult in good health.

The CDR3 DNA reads TGCGCCAGCAGCTTGGTACGATCGTGGTCGGACGAGCAGTACTTC. Its translation: CASSLVRSWSDEQYF. V and J are TRBV5-1 and TRBJ2-7; D gene uncertain. The CDR3 totals 15 residues. Germline V gene lookup returns CDR1 SGHRS and CDR2 YFSETQ. Trimming removed 0 bases at V and 5 bases at J, with 15 bases between. Looking up the rest from reference TRBV5-1 and TRBJ2-7 gives the full variable domain: KAGVTQTPRYLIKTRGQQVTLSCSPISGHRSVSWYQQTPGQGLQFLFEYFSETQRNKGNFPGRFSGRQFSNSRSEMNVSTLELGDSALYLCASSLVRSWSDEQYFGPGTRLTVT.

This rearrangement joins TRBV7-2 to TRBJ2-3; 14 nucleotides match TRBD2. Germline V gene sequence: CDR1 SGHTA, CDR2 FQGNSA. The CDR3 covers 16 residues. The V segment lost 6 bases and the J segment 5 bases; nucleotides outside the gene matches: 7. The CDR3 here is CASSWTSGGLIDTQYF. CDR3 in DNA: TGTGCCAGCAGTTGGACTAGCGGGGGGCTGATAGATACGCAGTATTTT.

CDR3 sequence: CASSDSRSGRENEQFF. CDR3 in DNA: TGTGCCAGCAGTGATTCTAGGAGCGGGAGGGAGAATGAGCAGTTCTTC. This chain joins TRBV2 and TRBJ2-1; 10 bases agree with TRBD2. CDR3 length: 16 amino acids. Per the germline V gene, CDR1 is SNHLY and CDR2 is FYNNEI. V gave up 3 bases and J gave up 7 bases; unmatched junction bases: 9. Full variable domain (outside the CDR3, taken from reference TRBV2 and TRBJ2-1): EPEVTQTPSHQVTQMGQEVILRCVPISNHLYFYWYRQILGQKVEFLVSFYNNEISEKSEIFDDQFSVERPDGSNFTLKIRSTKLEDSAMYFCASSDSRSGRENEQFFGPGTRLTVL.